What follows are 19 T cell receptor beta chains derived from one specimen sequenced in a study of blood T cell repertoires in COVID-19. Sequencing was performed with immunoSEQ multiplex PCR; in TCRdb, only in-frame clones are kept and a portion is missing. The sample lists fewer than 300,000 clones; 82% were seen once. The sample taken for sequencing was peripheral blood. The receptors originated from a woman aged 18-29 years with acute or convalescent COVID-19.

Of note for this clone: At the DNA level, this CDR3 is encoded by other sequences in the same sample as well. The J gene is TRBJ1-2, the V gene TRBV14; the match to TRBD1 covers 9 bases. After removal of 4 bases from V and 6 bases from J, the junction contained 3 bases not matched to a gene. Germline V gives CDR1 SGHDN, CDR2 FVKESK. CDR3 length: 13 residues. CDR3 residues: CASSPRTGDGYTF. CDR3 nucleotide sequence: TGTGCCAGCAGCCCCCGGACAGGGGATGGCTACACCTTC.

V usage is TRBV5-1 and J usage is TRBJ2-3, with TRBD1 identical over 8 bases. Trimming cost V 3 bases and J 9 bases; bases outside gene matches: 3. Germline-derived CDR1 and CDR2 are SGHRS and YFSETQ. The CDR3 length is 12 residues. The CDR3 is CASSSTGETQYF. In DNA, the CDR3 is TGCGCCAGCAGCTCGACAGGGGAGACGCAGTATTTT.

The chain combines TRBV5-1 with TRBJ2-7; 9 bases align to TRBD1. Germline CDR1 and CDR2: SGHRS and YFSETQ. CDR3 length: 15 residues. J was trimmed by 5 bases and V by 0 bases; bases with no gene match: 6. The chain's CDR3 is CASSLAVGTGNEQYF. CDR3 coding DNA: TGCGCCAGCAGCTTGGCCGTCGGGACAGGGAACGAGCAGTACTTC.

This chain uses TRBV19 with TRBJ2-3, with D perhaps TRBD1 (5 bases). Trimming stripped 6 bases from V and 0 bases from J, with 13 bases between. CDR1 and CDR2 from the germline V gene are LNHDA and SQIVND (reference sequence). This CDR3 has 15 residues. This chain's CDR3 is CASSSDKTSTDTQYF. The DNA for the CDR3 is TGTGCCAGTAGCTCGGACAAAACTAGCACAGATACGCAGTATTTT.

J is TRBJ1-2 and V is TRBV11-2, with TRBD1 matching 11 bases. The length of the CDR3 is 15 residues. J was trimmed by 7 bases and V by 0 bases; bases with no gene match: 4. The V gene's germline CDR1 is SGHAT and CDR2 FQNNGV. CDR3 nucleotides: TGTGCCAGCAGCTTAGAAACCGGGACAGGGGGTGGCTACACCTTC. This translates into CASSLETGTGGGYTF.

The chain combines TRBV7-8 with TRBJ2-5; TRBD1 matches at 7 bases. The V gene's germline CDR1 is SGHVS and CDR2 FQNEAQ. After removal of 5 bases from V and 4 bases from J, the junction contained 7 bases not matched to a gene. The CDR3 covers 14 residues. CDR3: CASSPSTGLETQYF. The CDR3, as DNA: TGTGCCAGCAGCCCCTCGACAGGGCTAGAGACCCAGTACTTC.

The rearrangement joins TRBV24-1 to TRBJ2-3; D is undetermined. Germline assignment: CDR1 KGHDR and CDR2 SFDVKD. CDR3 length: 14 amino acids. V was pared by 1 base and J by 1 base, with 5 bases between. The CDR3 DNA sequence: TGTGCCACCAGTGATTTCTACGGCACAGATACGCAGTATTTT. Translation gives CATSDFYGTDTQYF.

The rearrangement uses TRBV18 and TRBJ2-7; weak D call: TRBD2 (6 bases). Per the germline V gene, CDR1 is KGHSH and CDR2 is LQKENI. V lost 0 bases and J lost 4, with 13 bases in between. There are 15 residues in the CDR3. CDR3 sequence (DNA): TGTGCCAGCTCACCACCGGCCGGGAGTGGATACGAGCAGTACTTC. Translation gives CASSPPAGSGYEQYF.

V gene TRBV29-1 combines with J gene TRBJ2-3, with unresolved D. V shed 4 bases and J shed 4 bases, with 3 bases lying between them. The CDR3 has 10 amino acids. Per the germline V gene, CDR1 is SQVTM and CDR2 is ANQGSEA. The CDR3 reads CSVVADTQYF. The CDR3 bases are TGCAGCGTTGTAGCAGATACGCAGTATTTT.

The V call is TRBV4-3, the J call TRBJ2-7; 8 nucleotides align to TRBD2. V lost 2 bases, J lost 3 bases, and 3 bases stayed unmatched. CDR1 LGHNA and CDR2 YSLEER come from the germline V gene. This CDR3 spans 14 amino acids. Here the CDR3 reads CASSQFGTSYEQYF. CDR3 nucleotides: TGCGCCAGCAGCCAATTCGGGACTAGCTACGAGCAGTACTTC.

V gene TRBV6-2 or TRBV6-3 combines with J gene TRBJ1-1, with D tentatively TRBD1 (6 bases). CDR1 and CDR2 from the germline V gene are MNHEY and SVGEGT. This CDR3 region has 15 residues. Deletions cut 4 bases from V and 0 bases from J, with 12 bases between. The CDR3 DNA sequence: TGTGCCAGCAGTTCTGGGGGCAGGGTGAACACTGAAGCTTTCTTT. This sequence encodes CASSSGGRVNTEAFF.

This chain connects TRBV18 to TRBJ1-4; 7 bases agree with TRBD1. V trimming: 5 bases; J trimming: 2 bases; junction bases outside the gene matches: 8. This CDR3 spans 16 amino acids. CDR1 and CDR2 from the germline V gene are KGHSH and LQKENI. CDR3 protein: CASSSESTGTNEKLFF. For the CDR3, the DNA is TGTGCCAGCTCATCGGAGTCGACAGGGACTAATGAAAAACTGTTTTTT.

J is TRBJ2-1 and V is TRBV11-1; 9 nucleotides match TRBD2. Germline-derived CDR1 and CDR2 are SGHAT and FQDESV (reference sequence). V gave up 1 base and J gave up 8 bases; unmatched junction bases: 9. The CDR3 length is 16 residues. CDR3 nucleotides: TGTGCCAGCAGCTTAGGTCGGGCGGGAGGGTACCATGAGCAGTTCTTC. This sequence encodes CASSLGRAGGYHEQFF.

The chain carries TRBV6-5 and TRBJ2-1; 14 positions match TRBD2. The V gene end was trimmed by 4 bases and the J gene end by 7 bases; junction bases not matched to a gene: 6. The CDR3 is 16 residues long. Germline loops: CDR1 MNHEY, CDR2 SVGAGI. The CDR3 DNA is TGTGCCAGCAGTTTCTCCGGGACTAGCGGGAGTAATGAGCAGTTCTTC. Protein product: CASSFSGTSGSNEQFF.

The chain recombines TRBV29-1 with TRBJ2-7; D not certain. Germline assignment: CDR1 SQVTM and CDR2 ANQGSEA. V was shortened by 7 bases and J by 1 base, with 8 bases between the two germline ends. The CDR3 has 11 residues. The CDR3 spells CSASRSYEQYF. The CDR3 DNA sequence: TGCAGCGCGTCGAGGTCCTACGAGCAGTACTTC.

This clone was observed once. The rearrangement joins TRBV29-1 to TRBJ1-2; D ambiguous. The germline CDR1 and CDR2 sequences are SQVTM and ANQGSEA. With 5 bases removed from V and 8 bases from J, the gap between germline ends came to 18 bases. This CDR3 has 13 residues. The CDR3 reads CSVPEGRREGYTF. CDR3 in DNA: TGCAGCGTTCCCGAGGGCAGGCGGGAGGGCTACACCTTC.

This chain links TRBV19 with TRBJ2-5; TRBD1 agrees at 10 bases. Germline assignment: CDR1 LNHDA and CDR2 SQIVND (reference sequence). V shed 6 bases, J shed 5 bases, and the junction held 6 bases outside the gene matches. This CDR3 contains 14 residues. The CDR3 DNA sequence: TGTGCCAGTAGGGACCGGGACAGGGGTGAGACCCAGTACTTC. Translation gives CASRDRDRGETQYF.

V gene TRBV27 combines with J gene TRBJ2-7, with 10 bases fitting TRBD1. In germline, CDR1 is MNHEY, CDR2 SMNVEV (reference sequence). The CDR3 runs to 15 residues. The V and J ends lost 4 bases and 1 base, in that order; junction bases with no gene match: 4. The CDR3 sequence is CASSSPGQGSYEQYF. CDR3 in DNA: TGTGCCAGCAGTTCCCCGGGACAGGGGTCCTACGAGCAGTACTTC.

The rearrangement uses TRBV6-6 and TRBJ2-7; 11 nucleotides match TRBD2. Germline CDR1 and CDR2: MNHNY and SVGAGI (reference sequence). V lost 6 bases, J lost 3 bases, and 22 bases stayed unmatched. CDR3 length equals 20 residues. Here the CDR3 reads CASSHALETSGMWSLYEQYF. The DNA for the CDR3 is TGTGCCAGCAGCCACGCTCTGGAGACTAGCGGGATGTGGTCCCTCTACGAGCAGTACTTC.